This T cell receptor beta chain was obtained from a study of early T cells in non-severe SARS-CoV-2 infection. About the study: The chains were unpaired, and the sequenced material was bulk RNA from unsorted whole blood.

Of note for this clonotype: The junction departs from germline at one end; a sequencing error may be responsible.

CDR1 and CDR2 from the germline V gene are MDHEN and SYDVKM. The CDR3 is 15 residues long. Unique molecular identifiers were added to individual cDNA molecules. Via MiXCR, TCRdb re-called the 5' RACE reads, giving one row per CDR3 protein. This sample carries roughly 110,000 distinct CDR3 sequences, roughly 10% of them seen once, and the ten largest clones take about 7.6%. This clonotype originated in an adult who was a healthcare worker with PCR-confirmed SARS-CoV-2 infection or an uninfected control (not recorded which). V gene TRBV28 combines with J gene TRBJ1-6; no clear D. The source material was whole blood. The CDR3 spells CASSPMGSYNSPLHF. CDR3 coding DNA: TGTGCCAGCAGTCCCATGGGGTCTTATAATTCACCCCTCCATTTT. Combining the CDR3 with reference TRBV28 and TRBJ1-6 gives the whole variable domain DVKVTQSSRYLVKRTGEKVFLECVQDMDHENMFWYRQDPGLGLRLIYFSYDVKMKEKGDIPEGYSVSREKKERFSLILESASTNQTSMYLCASSPMGSYNSPLHFGNGTRLTVT.